What follows are 24 T cell receptor beta chains derived from one specimen sequenced in a study of response to subunit inactivated influenza vaccine. Each CDR3 protein gets one entry after TCRdb re-called the RT-PCR reads with MiXCR. This table holds some 180,000 distinct CDR3 sequences, 7.5% to 10% found once. Here the sequenced sample was non-naive T cells sorted from PBMCs, taken on the day of vaccination. These receptors were obtained from a man aged 50 or older who received an inactivated influenza vaccine.

In its sample, this clonotype was seen a few times. The gene calls are TRBV29-1 and TRBJ1-1; no reliable D call. Deletions cut 1 base from V and 4 bases from J, with 13 bases between. The CDR3 is 14 amino acids. The germline V gene encodes CDR1 SQVTM and CDR2 ANQGSEA. Written as DNA, the CDR3 is TGCAGCGTTGAAGGTACATCGGTTGTCACTGAAGCTTTCTTT. Translating gives CSVEGTSVVTEAFF.

This clonotype has at least ten counts. V and J are TRBV28 and TRBJ2-2, with 8 bases that match TRBD1. This CDR3 spans 17 amino acids. J gave up 6 bases and V 3 bases, and 12 bases lay outside the gene matches. Germline V gives CDR1 MDHEN, CDR2 SYDVKM. CDR3 coding DNA: TGTGCCAGCAGTTTTGGGTGGACCGGGACAGGAGCCGGGGAGCTGTTTTTT. Translation gives CASSFGWTGTGAGELFF.

This chain joins TRBV2 and TRBJ2-3, with a weak D call TRBD1 (6 bases). The CDR3 is 15 residues long. Germline V gives CDR1 SNHLY, CDR2 FYNNEI. The V end was cut by 5 bases, the J end by 1 base, with 13 bases between. CDR3 nucleotide sequence: TGTGCCAGCAGTCGACAGGTCGGGGGCACAGATACGCAGTATTTT. As protein: CASSRQVGGTDTQYF. The full variable domain, rest sourced from reference TRBV2 and TRBJ2-3, is EPEVTQTPSHQVTQMGQEVILRCVPISNHLYFYWYRQILGQKVEFLVSFYNNEISEKSEIFDDQFSVERPDGSNFTLKIRSTKLEDSAMYFCASSRQVGGTDTQYFGPGTRLTVL.

This clonotype was seen a handful of times. The rearrangement uses TRBV28 and TRBJ1-2, with D perhaps matching TRBD1 (5 bases). The CDR3 is made up of 15 amino acids. V was trimmed by 5 bases and J by 3 bases, leaving 16 bases between them. Germline values: CDR1 MDHEN, CDR2 SYDVKM. CDR3 residues: CASSALGREDYGYTF. The CDR3, as DNA: TGTGCCAGCAGTGCCCTTGGCAGGGAGGACTATGGCTACACCTTC.

This clonotype has only a few counts. This CDR3 is CASRSSGTPGTSSYEQYF. CDR3 sequence (DNA): TGTGCCAGCAGATCTTCCGGGACACCTGGAACGAGCTCCTACGAGCAGTACTTC. This sequence joins TRBV28 and TRBJ2-7, with D maybe TRBD1 (6 bases). Trimming stripped 6 bases from V and 0 bases from J, with 24 bases between. The CDR3 extends over 18 amino acids. Germline V gives CDR1 MDHEN, CDR2 SYDVKM.

V is TRBV2 and J is TRBJ2-6, with D maybe TRBD1 (6 bases). Trimming cost V 5 bases and J 2 bases, with 10 bases left between them. This CDR3 is built from 15 residues. Looked up from germline, CDR1 is SNHLY and CDR2 is FYNNEI. The CDR3 reads CASSKTGTGANVLTF. Here the CDR3 DNA reads TGTGCCAGCAGTAAAACAGGGACTGGGGCCAACGTCCTGACTTTC.

The rearrangement joins TRBV11-2 to TRBJ2-7, with D perhaps given as TRBD1 or TRBD2 (5 bases each). The CDR3 is 14 amino acids. V shed 1 base and J shed 7 bases, with 14 bases lying between them. Germline assignment: CDR1 SGHAT and CDR2 FQNNGV. The CDR3 DNA is TGTGCCAGCAGCTTAGGGGGACCGCTTAAGGAGCAGTACTTC. The encoded protein is CASSLGGPLKEQYF.

The genes are TRBV6-5 and TRBJ2-3, with D unclear. The CDR3 length is 16 residues. V gave up 5 bases and J gave up 0 bases, with 15 bases separating them. Germline lookup yields CDR1 MNHEY and CDR2 SVGAGI. The CDR3 region is CASSTRHLSSTDTQYF. The CDR3 bases are TGTGCCAGCAGTACTCGACACCTTTCTAGCACAGATACGCAGTATTTT.

Concerning this clonotype itself: One end of the junction varies from germline; a read error may be responsible. V usage is TRBV9 and J usage is TRBJ2-5; D ambiguous. The germline V gene encodes CDR1 SGDLS and CDR2 YYNGEE. The CDR3 sequence is 13 residues long. CDR3 bases: TGTGCCATCAGCGTAGGGATACAAGAGACCCAGTACTTC. Translating it yields CAISVGIQETQYF. Combining the CDR3 with reference TRBV9 and TRBJ2-5 gives the whole variable domain DSGVTQTPKHLITATGQRVTLRCSPRSGDLSVYWYQQSLDQGLQFLIQYYNGEERAKGNILERFSAQQFPDLHSELNLSSLELGDSALYFCAISVGIQETQYFGPGTRLLVL.

This clonotype was observed a handful of times. J is TRBJ1-1 and V is TRBV7-9; D is possibly TRBD1 (5 bases). V shed 5 bases and J shed 4 bases, with 14 bases lying between them. This CDR3 region has 14 residues. Germline loops: CDR1 SEHNR, CDR2 FQNEAQ (reference sequence). The CDR3 region has the DNA TGTGCCAGCAGCCCCCCCCGGGGGGGCACTGAAGCTTTCTTT. Translating it yields CASSPPRGGTEAFF.

In DNA, the CDR3 is TGCAGTGCTAGACGGGTTAATGAAAAACTGTTTTTT. It translates to CSARRVNEKLFF. The genes are TRBV20-1 and TRBJ1-4; D gene unclear. Germline-derived CDR1 and CDR2 are DFQATT and SNEGSKA (reference sequence). The CDR3 consists of 12 residues. Trimming shortened V by 2 bases and J by 4 bases, and 5 bases separated the two germline ends.

Ten or more counts support this clonotype. The CDR3: CASSQERAQDRVYGYTF. For the CDR3, the DNA is TGTGCCAGCAGCCAAGAAAGGGCTCAGGACAGGGTCTATGGCTACACCTTC. This chain uses TRBV3-1 with TRBJ1-2; the match to TRBD1 covers 8 bases. CDR3 length equals 17 residues. Germline CDR1 and CDR2: LGHDT and YNNKEL (reference sequence). V lost 0 bases and J lost 4; bases outside the gene matches: 10.

This clonotype showed up just a few times. The chain couples TRBV5-1 to TRBJ2-1, with 8 bases that match TRBD1. Germline V gene sequence: CDR1 SGHRS, CDR2 YFSETQ. The CDR3 is 15 amino acids. With 3 bases clipped from V and 5 bases from J, the junction kept 7 bases outside the gene matches. Here the CDR3 reads CASSYSGTGNNEQFF. CDR3 nucleotide sequence: TGCGCCAGCAGCTATTCCGGGACAGGTAACAATGAGCAGTTCTTC.

The chain joins TRBV6-5 to TRBJ2-7, with 9 nucleotides matching TRBD1. CDR1 MNHEY and CDR2 SVGAGI come from the germline V gene. This CDR3 is built from 13 residues. Trimming removed 0 bases from V and 9 bases from J; junction bases left unmatched: 3. The CDR3, as DNA: TGTGCCAGCAGTTACTCGGGACAGGGTGGGCAGTACTTC. Protein product: CASSYSGQGGQYF.

This clonotype showed up many times. CDR3 protein: CASSPVPGQGGYTF. DNA of the CDR3: TGCGCCAGCAGCCCGGTACCGGGACAGGGAGGCTACACCTTC. The V and J genes are TRBV5-1 and TRBJ1-2; 9 bases line up with TRBD1. Germline V gene sequence: CDR1 SGHRS, CDR2 YFSETQ. V dropped 4 bases and J dropped 8; count of bases not matched to a gene: 9. The CDR3 consists of 14 residues.

The CDR3 sequence is CASSSWGEGNSPLHF. The CDR3 DNA reads TGTGCCAGCAGCTCTTGGGGGGAAGGTAATTCACCCCTCCACTTT. The chain employs TRBV7-2 and TRBJ1-6; D may be TRBD1 (5 bases). This CDR3 comprises 15 residues. Trimming took 4 bases from V and 6 from J, leaving 13 bases between them. Germline assignment: CDR1 SGHTA and CDR2 FQGNSA.

This clonotype has only a few counts. This rearrangement joins TRBV6-2 or TRBV6-3 to TRBJ2-3; 8 bases match TRBD1. This CDR3 contains 16 residues. Trimming cost V 6 bases and J 1 base; bases outside gene matches: 9. Germline CDR1 is MNHEY and CDR2 is SVGEGT. The CDR3 loop reads CASSGLTGVRTDTQYF. DNA of the CDR3: TGTGCCAGCAGCGGATTGACAGGGGTTCGCACAGATACGCAGTATTTT.

Remarks on this clonotype: Just one base apart from a much larger clone, this may be a read error. This likely comes from a read error, as the CDR3 has no conserved phenylalanine or tryptophan at its end. The V gene is TRBV7-2, the J gene TRBJ1-2, with D unresolved. V was trimmed by 3 bases and J by 8 bases, leaving 7 bases between them. Germline V gene data show CDR1 as SGHTA and CDR2 as FQGNSA. The CDR3 extends over 11 amino acids. CDR3 protein: CASSLGKGYTV. The CDR3 nucleotides are TGTGCCAGCAGCTTGGGGAAAGGCTACACCGTC.

This clonotype was seen a few times. The J gene is TRBJ2-1, the V gene TRBV18, with D maybe TRBD2 (5 bases). There are 16 residues in the CDR3. Per the germline V gene, CDR1 is KGHSH and CDR2 is LQKENI. The V gene lost 3 bases and the J gene lost 0 bases, with 12 bases spanning the gap. In DNA, the CDR3 is TGTGCCAGCTCACCCTCCAGCGGTAGCTCCTACAATGAGCAGTTCTTC. Its protein product is CASSPSSGSSYNEQFF.

There are many counts of this clonotype. This sequence joins TRBV12-3 or TRBV12-4 and TRBJ1-5; 7 bases are shared with TRBD1. V dropped 6 bases and J dropped 5; count of bases not matched to a gene: 7. CDR3 length equals 14 residues. CDR3 residues: CASRRDSEYQPQHF. CDR3 coding DNA: TGTGCCAGCAGAAGGGACAGCGAATATCAGCCCCAGCATTTT.

Only a few counts were recorded for this clonotype. The V call is TRBV5-5, the J call TRBJ1-5, with TRBD1 identical over 7 bases. V lost 4 bases to trimming and J lost 4 bases; unmatched junction nucleotides: 5. This CDR3 comprises 14 residues. CDR1 is SGHKS and CDR2 is YYEKEE in the germline V gene (reference sequence). CDR3 DNA: TGTGCCAGCAGCATGGGGACAGTTAATCAGCCCCAGCATTTT. This encodes CASSMGTVNQPQHF. The whole variable domain, remainder taken from reference TRBV5-5 and TRBJ1-5, is DAGVTQSPTHLIKTRGQQVTLRCSPISGHKSVSWYQQVLGQGPQFIFQYYEKEERGRGNFPDRFSARQFPNYSSELNVNALLLGDSALYLCASSMGTVNQPQHFGDGTRLSIL.

This clonotype was detected many times. The V and J genes are TRBV28 and TRBJ2-1, with TRBD2 matching 9 bases. This CDR3 has 15 residues. Trimming at V came to 6 bases and at J to 0 bases, leaving 3 bases not matched to a gene. From germline, CDR1 is MDHEN and CDR2 SYDVKM. CDR3 amino acids: CASRSSGGSYNEQFF. In DNA form, the CDR3 reads TGTGCCAGCAGGAGTAGCGGGGGCTCCTACAATGAGCAGTTCTTC.

The sample holds a few counts of this clonotype. DNA for the CDR3: TGCGCCAGCAGCCCCCTGTCGACAGGGGGTAAAAAACTGTTTTTT. Translation gives CASSPLSTGGKKLFF. The rearrangement uses TRBV5-1 and TRBJ1-4, with 9 bases matching TRBD1. With 4 bases clipped from V and 9 bases from J, the junction kept 10 bases outside the gene matches. The CDR3 is made up of 15 amino acids. Germline CDR1 reads SGHRS; CDR2 reads YFSETQ.

The genes are TRBV7-9 and TRBJ1-2; no clear D. Trimming took off 0 bases at V and 8 bases at J, with 10 bases between the two ends. The CDR3 has 13 amino acids. Germline V gene sequence: CDR1 SEHNR, CDR2 FQNEAQ (reference sequence). CDR3 in DNA: TGTGCCAGCAGCTTAGCGGCCGGGCAAGGCTACACCTTC. Protein sequence: CASSLAAGQGYTF.